Reported below is one TCR beta chain. What it recognizes is unknown. These data originate in a study of T cell responses to AZD1222 COVID-19 vaccine. General study results and limits: Females outnumbered males among donors, who were mostly white British; clonal diversity was possibly underestimated. Baseline seropositivity occurred in only 5 to 7 AZD1222 recipients.

The protocol was immunoSEQ multiplex PCR, while the TCRdb copy is restricted to in-frame clones and leaves out a portion. The data contain roughly 120,000 clones, 70% to 90% of them singletons. Per germline, CDR1 SGHAT and CDR2 FQNNGV. V shed 4 bases and J 4 bases; nucleotides not matched to a gene: 2. The CDR3 length is 14 residues. The chain joins TRBV11-2 to TRBJ2-5; 11 bases fit TRBD1. The sample here was peripheral blood, taken on day 0 of MenACWY control vaccination. This TCR was sampled from an adult in good health. In DNA form, the CDR3 reads TGTGCCAGCAGCTCAGGGACAGGGGGAGAGACCCAGTACTTC. Protein sequence: CASSSGTGGETQYF.